This entry concerns a single T cell receptor beta chain. The data derive from a study of blood T cell repertoires in COVID-19. Some clones are missing from TCRdb's copy, which holds only in-frame ones; the method was immunoSEQ multiplex PCR. The sample records around 260,000 clones, around 90% being singletons. What was sequenced was PBMCs or T cells enriched from blood (not recorded which). This clonotype was obtained from a woman aged 25 to 39 who had recovered from COVID-19.

The CDR3 reads CASSLAVAGKYVLETQYF. The CDR3 bases are TGTGCCAGCAGCTTAGCAGTAGCGGGAAAGTATGTTTTGGAGACCCAGTACTTC. The rearrangement links TRBV7-6 to TRBJ2-5, with 8 bases matching TRBD2. The germline CDR1 and CDR2 sequences are SGHVS and FNYEAQ. The CDR3 covers 18 residues. V was clipped by 0 bases and J by 5 bases; unmatched bases: 14.